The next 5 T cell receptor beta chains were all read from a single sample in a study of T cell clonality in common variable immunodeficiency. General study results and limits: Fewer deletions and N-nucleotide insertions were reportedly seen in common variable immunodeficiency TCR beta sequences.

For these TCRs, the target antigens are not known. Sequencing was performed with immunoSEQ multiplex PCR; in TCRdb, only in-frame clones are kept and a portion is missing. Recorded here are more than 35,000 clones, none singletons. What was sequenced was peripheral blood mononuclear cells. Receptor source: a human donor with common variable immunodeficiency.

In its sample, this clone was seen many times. This CDR3 reads CASSIAGARETQYF. The sequenced CDR3 bases are TGTGCCAGTAGTATTGCAGGGGCTAGGGAGACC. The chain joins TRBV19 to TRBJ2-5, with D tentatively TRBD1 (6 bases). The CDR3 end is not reached by the read, which stops 3 residues before it; the germline J gene fills it in. This CDR3 is 14 amino acids long. Germline-derived CDR1 and CDR2 are LNHDA and SQIVND (reference sequence). Deletions cut 3 bases from V and 5 bases from J, with 13 bases between.

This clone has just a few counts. Partial CDR3 DNA: TGTGCCAGCAGCTTAGGGGGCGCGTTTTACGAG. Protein sequence: CASSLGGAFYE. The full CDR3 reads CASSLGGAFYEQYF. This chain connects TRBV11-2 to TRBJ2-7; possible D gene TRBD1, 5 bases. The read ends 3 residues shy of where the CDR3 ends; the end is completed using the germline J gene. Trimming removed 1 base at V and 4 bases at J, with 11 bases between. The CDR3 covers 14 residues. The germline CDR1 and CDR2 sequences are SGHAT and FQNNGV.

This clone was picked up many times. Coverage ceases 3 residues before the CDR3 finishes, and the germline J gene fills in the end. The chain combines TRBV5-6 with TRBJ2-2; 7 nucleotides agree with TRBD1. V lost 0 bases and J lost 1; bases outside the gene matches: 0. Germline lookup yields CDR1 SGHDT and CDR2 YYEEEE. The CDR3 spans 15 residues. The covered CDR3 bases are TGTGCCAGCAGCTTGGACAGGGGGAACACCGGGGAG. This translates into CASSLDRGNTGE. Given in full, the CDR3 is CASSLDRGNTGELFF.

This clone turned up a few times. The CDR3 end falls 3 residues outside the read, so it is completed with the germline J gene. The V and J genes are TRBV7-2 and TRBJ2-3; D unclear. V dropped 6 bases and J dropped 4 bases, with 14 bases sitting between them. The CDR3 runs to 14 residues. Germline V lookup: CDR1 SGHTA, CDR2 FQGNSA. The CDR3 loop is CASSRTSGSDTQYF. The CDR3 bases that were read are TGTGCCAGCAGTCGAACATCTGGCTCAGATACG.

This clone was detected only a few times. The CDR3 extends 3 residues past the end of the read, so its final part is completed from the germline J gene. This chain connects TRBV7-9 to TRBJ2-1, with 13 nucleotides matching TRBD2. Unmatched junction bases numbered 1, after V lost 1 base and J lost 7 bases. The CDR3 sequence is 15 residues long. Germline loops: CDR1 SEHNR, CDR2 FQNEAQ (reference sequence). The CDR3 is CASSLGTSGSNEQFF. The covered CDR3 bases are TGTGCCAGCAGCTTAGGGACTAGCGGGAGTAATGAG. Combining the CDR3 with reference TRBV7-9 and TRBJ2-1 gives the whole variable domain DTGVSQNPRHKITKRGQNVTFRCDPISEHNRLYWYRQTLGQGPEFLTYFQNEAQLEKSRLLSDRFSAERPKGSFSTLEIQRTEQGDSAMYLCASSLGTSGSNEQFFGPGTRLTVL.